This TCR beta chain was observed in a study of diagnostic markers for celiac disease. From the reads, TCRdb lists one entry per CDR3 protein and no DNA. This sample's clone table lists approximately 8,000 distinct CDR3 sequences. This sequence originates from a human donor. This table probably holds off-target reads from a library built for another chain. What was sequenced was either unsorted cells or a sorted T cell fraction (not recorded which).

The CDR3 sequence is CASSRTGRAGDEQYF. V usage is TRBV7-2 and J usage is TRBJ2-7; TCRdb's assignment of TRBD2 cannot be checked, as there is no DNA. CDR1 is SGHTA, CDR2 FQGNSA, per germline. CDR3 length equals 15 residues.